Shown below are 10 T cell receptor beta chains from a single sample sequenced in a study of T-cell memory formation after mild COVID-19. MiXCR, applied by TCRdb to the 5' RACE reads, yields one record per CDR3 protein. The profile shows about 350,000 distinct CDR3 sequences, approximately 14% of them singletons. The sequenced sample was PBMCs or a T cell subset sorted from them (not recorded which). Receptor source: a man aged 18 to 35 who had mild COVID-19 (a few samples of this study predate the infection). Cell type and time point are not known.

This chain joins TRBV3-1 and TRBJ2-3; D unresolved. Germline V gene data show CDR1 as LGHDT and CDR2 as YNNKEL (reference sequence). The CDR3 spans 14 residues. The germline V and J ends were trimmed by 3 bases and 2 bases, with 9 bases remaining between them. In nucleotides, the CDR3 is TGTGCCAGCAGCCACGCCCTAAACACAGATACGCAGTATTTT. It translates to CASSHALNTDTQYF.

This clonotype appeared many times. This sequence joins TRBV7-2 and TRBJ2-5; TRBD1 agrees at 9 bases. The CDR3 is 15 residues long. V was pared by 2 bases and J by 5 bases, with 6 bases of the junction left unmatched. CDR1 is SGHTA and CDR2 is FQGNSA in the germline V gene. CDR3 DNA: TGTGCCAGCAGCTTAAGAACAGGGGGCCCGGAGACCCAGTACTTC. Its protein is CASSLRTGGPETQYF.

Only one count was recorded for this clonotype. The chain carries TRBV7-3 and TRBJ2-1; tentatively, D is TRBD2 (6 bases). Germline lookup yields CDR1 SGHTA and CDR2 FQGTGA. V gave up 5 bases and J gave up 10 bases, with 24 bases separating them. This CDR3 region has 16 residues. The CDR3, as DNA: TGTGCCAGCAGCCCATACAGTGGGGGGTCCGGAGGGGAGCAGTTCTTC. Translated: CASSPYSGGSGGEQFF.

The chain links TRBV10-3 to TRBJ2-3; 8 positions agree with TRBD2. The CDR3 extends over 15 amino acids. The V segment lost 4 bases and the J segment 1 base; nucleotides outside the gene matches: 4. The germline CDR1 and CDR2 sequences are ENHRY and SYGVKD. CDR3 nucleotide sequence: TGTGCCATCAGTGTTTTTAGCGGGGGCACAGATACGCAGTATTTT. It encodes CAISVFSGGTDTQYF.

This clonotype was picked up a small number of times. The chain carries TRBV7-9 and TRBJ2-3; D remains ambiguous. Trimming removed 1 base at V and 7 bases at J, with 3 bases between. CDR1 is SEHNR and CDR2 is FQNEAQ in the germline V gene (reference sequence). This CDR3 is 11 amino acids long. The CDR3: CASSLDHTQYF. For the CDR3, the DNA is TGTGCCAGCAGCTTAGATCATACGCAGTATTTT.

V usage is TRBV12-3 or TRBV12-4 and J usage is TRBJ1-2; D possibly corresponds to TRBD1 (5 bases). Deletions cut 4 bases from V and 3 bases from J, with 12 bases between. CDR3 length: 14 residues. The CDR3: CASSSSGTDYGYTF. For the CDR3, the DNA is TGTGCCAGCAGTTCTTCAGGGACGGACTATGGCTACACCTTC.

J is TRBJ1-2 and V is TRBV28, with D perhaps matching TRBD1 (5 bases). Trimming left V 8 bases short and J 8 bases short, with 15 bases between. The CDR3 spans 12 residues. Per germline, CDR1 MDHEN and CDR2 SYDVKM. DNA for the CDR3: TGTGCCAGCGCTCCGCCAGGGAAGGGCTACACCTTC. This sequence encodes CASAPPGKGYTF.

The rearrangement uses TRBV3-1 and TRBJ2-7; 10 bases fit TRBD1. This CDR3 contains 15 residues. V trimming: 1 base; J trimming: 6 bases; junction bases outside the gene matches: 6. Per the germline V gene, CDR1 is LGHDT and CDR2 is YNNKEL (reference sequence). For the CDR3, the DNA is TGTGCCAGCAGCCAAGGCCCCGGGACAGGGGCCGAGCAGTACTTC. It translates to CASSQGPGTGAEQYF.

This clonotype was recorded a few times. The chain uses TRBV6-6 and TRBJ2-3; D unclear. Germline CDR1 and CDR2: MNHNY and SVGAGI (reference sequence). Trimming removed 0 bases at V and 2 bases at J, with 6 bases between. The CDR3 has 14 residues. In DNA form, the CDR3 reads TGTGCCAGCAGTTACTCAATAAACACAGATACGCAGTATTTT. Translating it yields CASSYSINTDTQYF.

This clonotype was recorded a few times. The chain links TRBV12-3 or TRBV12-4 to TRBJ2-1, with D uncertain. The CDR3 is 14 amino acids. Trimming removed 6 bases from V and 4 bases from J, with 13 bases in between. CDR3 nucleotides: TGTGCCAGCAGGTCGCTCGGGCTGTACAATGAGCAGTTCTTC. It codes for CASRSLGLYNEQFF.